What follows are 30 T cell receptor beta chains derived from one specimen sequenced in a study of cytomegalovirus exposure and HLA in healthy donors. PCR was performed using 60 Vbeta and 13 Jbeta primers. The method was immunoSEQ multiplex PCR; TCRdb's version includes in-frame clones alone and lacks a portion of them. This sample yields around 200,000 clones, of which around 80% are seen a single time; under 0.25% belongs to the top ten. The sequenced sample consisted of PBMCs. The source of these receptors is a girl aged 2 to 9 in good health and CMV-seronegative.

The chain links TRBV11-3 to TRBJ1-1; maybe TRBD1 (6 bases). The CDR3 runs 13 residues. V was clipped by 5 bases and J by 4 bases, with 11 bases between them. From germline, CDR1 is SGHNT and CDR2 YENEEA. CDR3 region: CASSPDSTTEAFF. The CDR3 DNA reads TGTGCCAGCAGCCCGGACAGTACCACTGAAGCTTTCTTT. Complete variable domain (other parts from reference TRBV11-3 and TRBJ1-1): EAGVVQSPRYKIIEKKQPVAFWCNPISGHNTLYWYLQNLGQGPELLIRYENEEAVDDSQLPKDRFSAERLKGVDSTLKIQPAELGDSAVYLCASSPDSTTEAFFGQGTRLTVV.

The CDR3 protein is CASSPRDRADTEAFF. The CDR3 nucleotides read TGTGCCAGCTCACCTCGGGACAGGGCGGACACTGAAGCTTTCTTT. V and J are TRBV18 and TRBJ1-1; 9 positions agree with TRBD1. This CDR3 is 15 amino acids long. Looked up from germline, CDR1 is KGHSH and CDR2 is LQKENI. The V and J ends lost 3 bases and 3 bases, in that order; junction bases with no gene match: 5.

The chain links TRBV4-2 to TRBJ2-7; weak D call: TRBD2 (5 bases). The V and J ends lost 0 bases and 3 bases respectively, with 9 bases between them. The CDR3 is 14 residues long. Germline V gene data show CDR1 as LGHNA and CDR2 as YNFKEQ. The CDR3 protein is CASSQDYGGYEQYF. The CDR3, as DNA: TGTGCCAGCAGCCAAGATTACGGAGGCTACGAGCAGTACTTC.

The chain couples TRBV19 to TRBJ1-2; tentatively, D is TRBD1 (6 bases). This CDR3 is built from 12 residues. V lost 4 bases and J 6 bases, leaving 9 bases between the germline ends. Germline V gene lookup returns CDR1 LNHDA and CDR2 SQIVND (reference sequence). The CDR3 loop is CASSRGPDGYTF. DNA of the CDR3: TGTGCCAGTAGTAGGGGGCCGGATGGCTACACCTTC.

This chain joins TRBV7-2 and TRBJ2-3; 10 bases agree with TRBD2. The CDR3 consists of 16 residues. CDR1 SGHTA and CDR2 FQGNSA come from the germline V gene. Germline trimming cut 3 bases from V and 4 bases from J; bases unmatched to any gene: 7. The CDR3, as DNA: TGTGCCAGCAGCTTGAAATTAGCGGGAGGCGCAGATACGCAGTATTTT. This gives the protein CASSLKLAGGADTQYF.

The chain couples TRBV5-6 to TRBJ1-1; TRBD1 matches 7 bases. CDR3 length: 13 amino acids. Trimming at V came to 5 bases and at J to 10 bases, leaving 11 bases not matched to a gene. Germline V gene data show CDR1 as SGHDT and CDR2 as YYEEEE. This CDR3 is CASSLGGPAGAFF. The DNA of the CDR3 is TGTGCCAGCAGTTTAGGGGGCCCTGCGGGAGCTTTCTTT. The full variable domain, in which reference TRBV5-6 and TRBJ1-1 provide the parts outside the CDR3, is DAGVTQSPTHLIKTRGQQVTLRCSPKSGHDTVSWYQQALGQGPQFIFQYYEEEERQRGNFPDRFSGHQFPNYSSELNVNALLLGDSALYLCASSLGGPAGAFFGQGTRLTVV.

The chain is built from TRBV6-5 and TRBJ1-5, with D tentatively TRBD1 (6 bases). Trimming left V 5 bases short and J 7 bases short, with 18 bases between. Germline CDR1 reads MNHEY; CDR2 reads SVGAGI. The CDR3 has 15 amino acids. CDR3 in amino acids: CASSPGQPPSQPQHF. The CDR3 DNA reads as TGTGCCAGCAGTCCGGGACAACCGCCAAGCCAGCCCCAGCATTTT.

Only a few counts were recorded for this clone. The gene calls are TRBV12-5 and TRBJ1-5, with D uncertain. This CDR3 is 15 amino acids long. V was shortened by 7 bases and J by 2 bases, with 15 bases between the two germline ends. Germline V gene lookup returns CDR1 LGHNT and CDR2 FRNRAP. The CDR3 reads CASAPGEVGNQPQHF. The CDR3 DNA is TGTGCTAGTGCCCCTGGCGAGGTCGGCAATCAGCCCCAGCATTTT.

This clone was detected a few times. This chain links TRBV11-3 with TRBJ2-7; possibly TRBD2 for D (5 bases). The CDR3 consists of 14 residues. Trimming took 1 base from V and 7 from J, leaving 14 bases between them. Germline V CDR1 and CDR2: SGHNT, YENEEA. As DNA, the CDR3 is TGTGCCAGCAGCTTAGGGACTGAGCTCGGGGAGCAGTACTTC. Its translation is CASSLGTELGEQYF.

V usage is TRBV29-1 and J usage is TRBJ2-7; a weak D match, TRBD2 (5 bases). From germline, CDR1 is SQVTM and CDR2 ANQGSEA. This CDR3 is 11 amino acids long. V shed 6 bases and J shed 7 bases, with 13 bases lying between them. The CDR3 loop reads CSVDRTGEQYF. The CDR3 DNA follows: TGCAGCGTAGACCGGACGGGGGAGCAGTACTTC.

The chain couples TRBV30 to TRBJ2-7; D perhaps matches TRBD2 (6 bases). The germline CDR1 and CDR2 sequences are GTSNPN and SVGIG (reference sequence). The germline V and J ends were trimmed by 0 bases and 4 bases, with 13 bases remaining between them. This CDR3 has 14 residues. The CDR3 protein is CAWSVPPGVYEQYF. The CDR3 DNA follows: TGTGCCTGGAGTGTACCCCCGGGGGTTTACGAGCAGTACTTC.

The J gene is TRBJ2-1, the V gene TRBV27; possibly TRBD1 for D (5 bases). Trimming took 1 base from V and 6 from J, leaving 10 bases between them. The CDR3 totals 14 residues. Germline CDR1 reads MNHEY; CDR2 reads SMNVEV (reference sequence). As DNA, the CDR3 is TGTGCCAGCAGTTTATGGGGCAGCTTCAATGAGCAGTTCTTC. Its protein is CASSLWGSFNEQFF.

This clone was found a few times. The V gene is TRBV15, the J gene TRBJ2-7; 9 nucleotides line up with TRBD1. The CDR3 totals 15 residues. V shed 5 bases, J shed 0 bases, and the junction held 5 bases outside the gene matches. Germline lookup yields CDR1 LNHNV and CDR2 YYDKDF (reference sequence). The DNA of the CDR3 is TGTGCCACCAGCTCAGGACAGGGGTTCTCCTACGAGCAGTACTTC. Translated: CATSSGQGFSYEQYF. Full variable domain (missing parts from reference TRBV15 and TRBJ2-7): DAMVIQNPRYQVTQFGKPVTLSCSQTLNHNVMYWYQQKSSQAPKLLFHYYDKDFNNEADTPDNFQSRRPNTSFCFLDIRSPGLGDTAMYLCATSSGQGFSYEQYFGPGTRLTVT.

This chain links TRBV9 with TRBJ2-3; D unclear. The CDR3 has 14 amino acids. The ends were cut back, 4 bases at V and 0 bases at J, with 9 bases in the middle. Germline assignment: CDR1 SGDLS and CDR2 YYNGEE. CDR3: CASSSRPSTDTQYF. The DNA for the CDR3 is TGTGCCAGCAGCTCTAGGCCTAGCACAGATACGCAGTATTTT. Based on the CDR3 plus reference TRBV9 and TRBJ2-3, the full variable domain is DSGVTQTPKHLITATGQRVTLRCSPRSGDLSVYWYQQSLDQGLQFLIQYYNGEERAKGNILERFSAQQFPDLHSELNLSSLELGDSALYFCASSSRPSTDTQYFGPGTRLTVL.

The V call is TRBV19, the J call TRBJ2-1; 12 nucleotides match TRBD2. With 7 bases clipped from V and 8 bases from J, the junction kept 9 bases outside the gene matches. This CDR3 comprises 15 residues. Per the germline V gene, CDR1 is LNHDA and CDR2 is SQIVND (reference sequence). CDR3 sequence reads: CASMLLAGGPDEQFF. Here the CDR3 DNA reads TGTGCCAGTATGCTACTAGCGGGGGGCCCCGATGAGCAGTTCTTC.

This clone was seen just once. V is TRBV9 and J is TRBJ2-1; possibly TRBD1 for D (7 bases). V shed 6 bases and J shed 3 bases, with 10 bases lying between them. Looked up from germline, CDR1 is SGDLS and CDR2 is YYNGEE. The length of the CDR3 is 13 residues. The CDR3, as DNA: TGTGCCAGCACCAGGGGGGACTACAATGAGCAGTTCTTC. It is translated as CASTRGDYNEQFF. Full variable domain (outside the CDR3, taken from reference TRBV9 and TRBJ2-1): DSGVTQTPKHLITATGQRVTLRCSPRSGDLSVYWYQQSLDQGLQFLIQYYNGEERAKGNILERFSAQQFPDLHSELNLSSLELGDSALYFCASTRGDYNEQFFGPGTRLTVL.

This clone was observed a few times. The rearrangement links TRBV4-1 to TRBJ1-2, with D unresolved. CDR1 and CDR2 from the germline V gene are MGHRA and YSYEKL. The CDR3 extends over 15 amino acids. The ends were cut back, 1 base at V and 7 bases at J, with 16 bases in the middle. The CDR3 loop is CASSQGRTGFRGYTF. The CDR3 region has the DNA TGCGCCAGCAGCCAAGGTCGGACGGGGTTTCGTGGCTACACCTTC.

This rearrangement joins TRBV5-5 to TRBJ1-5; 7 bases map to TRBD1. The CDR3 is 15 residues long. V was clipped by 2 bases and J by 3 bases; unmatched bases: 5. Germline assignment: CDR1 SGHKS and CDR2 YYEKEE (reference sequence). The CDR3 loop is CASSFGTAHNQPQHF. CDR3 nucleotides: TGTGCCAGCAGCTTCGGGACAGCCCACAATCAGCCCCAGCATTTT.

This clone was seen just once. The rearrangement joins TRBV5-1 to TRBJ1-4; D is ambiguous. The length of the CDR3 is 15 residues. Trimming cost V 0 bases and J 8 bases, with 14 bases left between them. The germline CDR1 and CDR2 sequences are SGHRS and YFSETQ. The CDR3 DNA reads as TGCGCCAGCAGCTTGGCCGGGAGGTTGGACGAAAAACTGTTTTTT. Protein product: CASSLAGRLDEKLFF.

This rearrangement joins TRBV5-4 to TRBJ2-1; 10 bases align to TRBD2. CDR3 length: 17 residues. With 3 bases clipped from V and 7 bases from J, the junction kept 13 bases outside the gene matches. Per the germline V gene, CDR1 is SGHNT and CDR2 is YYREEE (reference sequence). DNA for the CDR3: TGTGCCAGCAGCTCCGGGACTAGCGCCTCGAAGGGGAATGAGCAGTTCTTC. It codes for CASSSGTSASKGNEQFF.

The V call is TRBV4-1, the J call TRBJ1-2; D might be TRBD1 (6 bases). This CDR3 has 19 amino acids. CDR1 is MGHRA and CDR2 is YSYEKL in the germline V gene. Trimming cost V 1 base and J 0 bases, with 21 bases left between them. CDR3 amino acids: CASSQGIFARDNSNYGYTF. The CDR3 nucleotides read TGCGCCAGCAGCCAAGGAATATTTGCTCGGGACAACTCTAACTATGGCTACACCTTC.

With regard to this clone: The sample has other DNA sequences that encode this CDR3 too. The chain couples TRBV30 to TRBJ2-7; D may be TRBD1 (5 bases). CDR1 GTSNPN and CDR2 SVGIG come from the germline V gene (reference sequence). V lost 1 base and J lost 3, with 7 bases in between. The CDR3 is 12 residues long. CDR3 nucleotide sequence: TGTGCCTGGAGTGGGCAGGGCTACGAGCAGTACTTC. Translation gives CAWSGQGYEQYF. The full variable domain, with the rest looked up from reference TRBV30 and TRBJ2-7, is SQTIHQWPATLVQPVGSPLSLECTVEGTSNPNLYWYRQAAGRGLQLLFYSVGIGQISSEVPQNLSASRPQDRQFILSSKKLLLSDSGFYLCAWSGQGYEQYFGPGTRLTVT.

The V and J genes are TRBV11-1 and TRBJ2-3; D may be TRBD2 (7 bases). Germline assignment: CDR1 SGHAT and CDR2 FQDESV (reference sequence). The CDR3 is 12 residues long. V lost 8 bases and J 7 bases, leaving 13 bases between the germline ends. Written as DNA, the CDR3 is TGTGCCAGCGGGGGGGCCTTGAATACGCAGTATTTT. It codes for CASGGALNTQYF.

This clone appeared a single time. This sequence joins TRBV19 and TRBJ1-1; the D gene is possibly TRBD1 (5 bases). Germline CDR1 is LNHDA and CDR2 is SQIVND (reference sequence). Trimming removed 11 bases at V and 1 base at J, with 11 bases between. CDR3 length equals 12 residues. The CDR3 coding sequence is TGTGCCGTAAAGACAGAGAACACTGAAGCTTTCTTT. Translated, it gives CAVKTENTEAFF.

This clone came up once. V usage is TRBV6-5 and J usage is TRBJ2-2; D is perhaps TRBD2 (6 bases). CDR1 MNHEY and CDR2 SVGAGI come from the germline V gene. Trimming removed 6 bases from V and 6 bases from J, with 11 bases in between. The CDR3 contains 13 residues. The chain's CDR3 is CASSFGRPGELFF. Written as DNA, the CDR3 is TGTGCCAGCAGCTTTGGGAGGCCCGGGGAGCTGTTTTTT.

This clone came up a few times. The chain links TRBV6-5 to TRBJ2-5; no reliable D call. Trimming removed 7 bases from V and 1 base from J, with 16 bases in between. The CDR3 runs to 15 residues. Germline V gene data show CDR1 as MNHEY and CDR2 as SVGAGI. The CDR3 protein is CASIKRLARQETQYF. Here the CDR3 DNA reads TGTGCCAGCATCAAGAGACTCGCCCGCCAAGAGACCCAGTACTTC.

The V gene is TRBV9, the J gene TRBJ2-1; D gene ambiguous. Germline V gene lookup returns CDR1 SGDLS and CDR2 YYNGEE. The CDR3 extends over 13 amino acids. V dropped 0 bases and J dropped 10 bases, with 11 bases sitting between them. CDR3 loop: CASSVAITREQFF. Here the CDR3 DNA reads TGTGCCAGCAGCGTAGCTATTACGCGGGAGCAGTTCTTC.

Concerning this clone itself: Different DNA sequences within this sample yield the same CDR3. This chain joins TRBV5-1 and TRBJ2-7, with D perhaps matching TRBD2 (5 bases). Trimming shortened V by 6 bases and J by 4 bases, and 14 bases separated the two germline ends. CDR3 length: 13 residues. Germline lookup yields CDR1 SGHRS and CDR2 YFSETQ. CDR3 coding DNA: TGCGCCAGCACCCCCCCTGGAGGATACGAGCAGTACTTC. Protein: CASTPPGGYEQYF.

This chain connects TRBV10-1 to TRBJ2-5; TRBD1 might be the D (6 bases). The CDR3 runs to 17 residues. Trimming cost V 3 bases and J 1 base, with 18 bases left between them. Germline V gene data show CDR1 as WNHNN and CDR2 as SYGVQD (reference sequence). The CDR3 DNA reads TGCGCCAGCAGTGATGGGGTGACAGACAGGTCCCAAGAGACCCAGTACTTC. It specifies CASSDGVTDRSQETQYF.

The sample holds one count of this clone. The J gene is TRBJ2-5, the V gene TRBV7-6, with 10 bases that match TRBD1. Trimming cost V 1 base and J 4 bases; bases outside gene matches: 3. The length of the CDR3 is 15 residues. Germline values: CDR1 SGHVS, CDR2 FNYEAQ. The CDR3 region is CASSLGDRGSETQYF. CDR3 nucleotides: TGTGCCAGCAGCTTAGGGGACAGGGGATCAGAGACCCAGTACTTC.